The rows below give T cell receptor beta chains drawn from one sample of a study of T cells expressing NK-cell markers. One entry per CDR3 protein, without DNA, is what TCRdb gives after re-calling the 5' RACE reads. The table lists some 340,000 distinct CDR3 sequences. Specimen: blood T cells: a sorted CD56 or NKG2C T cell subset, CD4+ or CD8+ T cells, or bulk PBMC T cells (not recorded which). These receptors were obtained from a man aged 18-70 years in good health. The CDR3 runs from the conserved cysteine through the conserved F or W.

j_call v_call cdr3_aa
TRBJ1-5 TRBV7-2 CASSYLGGDQPQHF
TRBJ1-2 TRBV20-1 CSASPPSSQGYTF
TRBJ2-1 TRBV19 CASTLSGTGVFNEQFF
TRBJ1-2 TRBV3-1 CASSLTMRIHYGYTF
TRBJ2-7 TRBV15 CATSPRQEQYF
TRBJ1-5 TRBV5-6 CASSSWGGQNSNQPQHF
TRBJ1-1 TRBV7-3 CASSVDRGGEAFF
TRBJ1-6 TRBV7-2 CASSPQPAGYNSPLHF
TRBJ2-7 TRBV6-5 CASSRLAGVAYEQYF
TRBJ2-5 TRBV4-2 CASSQDRASGQETQYF
TRBJ2-7 TRBV15 CATSRRTRGSYEQYF
TRBJ1-5 TRBV28 CASRMGGNQPQHF
TRBJ2-3 TRBV12-3/TRBV12-4 CASSLGPEAGAVRDTQYF
TRBJ1-2 TRBV7-9 CASSFGTDYGYTF
TRBJ2-7 TRBV28 CASTRFVGDGEQYF
TRBJ2-1 TRBV24-1 CATSDSGGNDNEQFF
TRBJ2-5 TRBV2 CASSASFFRLGQETQYF
TRBJ2-1 TRBV20-1 CSAPEHGLAANEQFF
TRBJ1-3 TRBV7-9 CASSLGQPSGGNTIYF
TRBJ2-3 TRBV20-1 CSARYPKRSTDTQYF
TRBJ2-7 TRBV7-2 CASRHGVSGEQYF
TRBJ1-1 TRBV6-1 CASSETQGHTEAFF
TRBJ2-2 TRBV5-1 CASKRQAPNTGELFF
TRBJ2-2 TRBV6-2/TRBV6-3 CASSPQMALWAGELFF
TRBJ1-6 TRBV27 CASSLPGARSPLHF